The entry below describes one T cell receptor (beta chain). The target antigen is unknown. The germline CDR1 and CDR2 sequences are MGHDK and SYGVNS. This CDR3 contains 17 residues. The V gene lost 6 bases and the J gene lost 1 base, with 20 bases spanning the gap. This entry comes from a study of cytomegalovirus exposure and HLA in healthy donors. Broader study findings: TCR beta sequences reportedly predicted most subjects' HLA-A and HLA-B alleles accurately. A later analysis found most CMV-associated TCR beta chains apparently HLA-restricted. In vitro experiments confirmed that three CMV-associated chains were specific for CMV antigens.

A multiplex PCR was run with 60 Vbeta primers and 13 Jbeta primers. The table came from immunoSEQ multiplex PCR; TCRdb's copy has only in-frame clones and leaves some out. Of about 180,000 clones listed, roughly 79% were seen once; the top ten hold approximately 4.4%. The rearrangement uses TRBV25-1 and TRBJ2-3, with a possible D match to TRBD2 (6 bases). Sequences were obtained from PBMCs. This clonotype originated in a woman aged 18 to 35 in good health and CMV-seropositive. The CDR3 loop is CASSHQAGQGGTDTQYF. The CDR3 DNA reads TGTGCCAGCAGCCACCAGGCGGGGCAGGGAGGCACAGATACGCAGTATTTT.